These T cell receptor beta chains were read from a single sample in a study of identifying expanded T cells in peripheral blood. Libraries were prepared by immunoSEQ multiplex PCR; TCRdb keeps only in-frame clonotypes and omits some of them. The table shows about 89,000 clones, with 86% occurring only once. Sequencing input: blood. The receptors come from a person between 18 and 69 years old in good health. The CDR3 runs from the conserved cysteine through the conserved F or W. A D gene is named only where the DNA matches it firmly. Clone size, where shown, is once, few, many, or a class for clones that have expanded.

TRBD1,.,TRBJ1-2,TRBV7-2,CASSPGTGYGYTF,TGTGCCAGCAGCCCAGGGACAGGGTATGGCTACACCTTC
.,.,TRBJ2-7,TRBV11-2,CASSLEIWAGDSYEQYF,TGTGCCAGCAGCTTAGAAATTTGGGCAGGCGATTCCTACGAGCAGTACTTC
.,.,TRBJ2-1,TRBV11-2,CASSLGAQRFNSEQFF,TGTGCCAGCAGCTTAGGCGCACAAAGATTTAACTCTGAGCAGTTCTTC
TRBD2,.,TRBJ2-5,TRBV25-1,CASSALAWEGNQETQYF,TGTGCCAGCAGTGCACTCGCCTGGGAGGGGAACCAAGAGACCCAGTACTTC
.,.,TRBJ2-5,TRBV29-1,CSAGRRLQETQYF,TGCAGCGCCGGAAGACGGCTTCAAGAGACCCAGTACTTC
.,.,TRBJ2-3,TRBV6-5,CASIGTSTDTQYF,TGTGCCAGCATCGGCACAAGCACAGATACGCAGTATTTT
.,.,TRBJ1-2,TRBV7-9,CASSGYRVGYTF,TGTGCCAGCAGCGGCTACAGGGTTGGCTACACCTTC
TRBD1,.,TRBJ1-2,TRBV15,CATRKAGTGLGYTF,TGTGCCACCCGAAAAGCCGGGACAGGGCTCGGCTACACCTTC
.,.,TRBJ1-5,TRBV28,CASRPGGSNQPQHF,TGTGCCAGCAGACCCGGGGGTAGCAATCAGCCCCAGCATTTT
TRBD1,.,TRBJ2-2,TRBV6-5,CASRHRDRETGELFF,TGTGCCAGCAGGCACCGGGACAGGGAGACCGGGGAGCTGTTTTTT
.,.,TRBJ1-2,TRBV19,CASRPAGLGYGYTF,TGTGCCAGTCGCCCAGCCGGGCTGGGCTATGGCTACACCTTC
.,once,TRBJ1-6,TRBV7-9,CASSRDLEYNSPLHF,TGTGCCAGCAGTAGGGACTTGGAATATAATTCACCCCTCCACTTT
TRBD2,.,TRBJ2-7,TRBV7-9,CASTPGGLDEQYF,TGTGCCAGCACCCCGGGAGGGTTAGACGAGCAGTACTTC
.,.,TRBJ1-2,TRBV7-9,CASSPPMGGNYGYTF,TGTGCCAGCAGCCCACCGATGGGGGGCAACTATGGCTACACCTTC
.,.,TRBJ1-2,TRBV2,CATLPRVDYGYTF,TGTGCCACCCTCCCCAGGGTTGACTATGGCTACACCTTC
TRBD1,.,TRBJ1-6,TRBV9,CASSEYSGQGSSPLHF,TGTGCCAGCAGCGAGTACAGCGGACAGGGGAGTTCACCCCTCCACTTT
.,.,TRBJ1-2,TRBV7-2,CASSRLGLMGPNYGYTF,TGTGCCAGCAGCCGCTTGGGCTTAATGGGGCCCAACTATGGCTACACCTTC
.,.,TRBJ1-2,TRBV29-1,CSVEEGRYYGYTF,TGCAGCGTTGAAGAGGGCAGATACTATGGCTACACCTTC
.,many,TRBJ2-1,TRBV10-3,CAISDGRLVNEQFF,TGTGCCATCAGTGATGGCAGGTTGGTCAATGAGCAGTTCTTC